This entry is about one T cell receptor beta chain. The antigen is not known. V was pared by 7 bases and J by 7 bases, with 20 bases between. The CDR3 spans 15 residues. Germline values: CDR1 MNHEY, CDR2 SMNVEV (reference sequence). PCR amplification relied on 60 Vbeta primers (plus 13 Jbeta primers). Sequencing was performed with immunoSEQ multiplex PCR; in TCRdb, only in-frame clones are kept and a portion is missing. The sample gives around 100,000 clones, roughly 80% of which show up once; approximately 5.1% is in the top ten. This record comes from a study of cytomegalovirus exposure and HLA in healthy donors. Study conclusions and caveats: Analysis performed later showed TCR beta chains linked to HLA being more clonally expanded than equally common others. Serostatus for CMV was the only available immune exposure information.

Sequencing was done on a sample of PBMCs. The origin of this receptor is a female donor in good health and CMV-seropositive. The rearrangement links TRBV27 to TRBJ2-1; tentative D call: TRBD2 (5 bases). The CDR3 DNA reads as TGTGCCAGCAAAAAAGGACTGCCGATCCAGAATGAGCAGTTCTTC. It is translated as CASKKGLPIQNEQFF.